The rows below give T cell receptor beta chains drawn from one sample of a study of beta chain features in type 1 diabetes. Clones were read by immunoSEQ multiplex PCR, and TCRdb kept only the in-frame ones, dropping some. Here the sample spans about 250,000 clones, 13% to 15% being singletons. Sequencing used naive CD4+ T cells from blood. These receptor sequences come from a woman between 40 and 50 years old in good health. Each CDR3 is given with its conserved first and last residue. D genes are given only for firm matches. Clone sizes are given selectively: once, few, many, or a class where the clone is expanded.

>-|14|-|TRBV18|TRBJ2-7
TGTGCCAGCTCACCAGGTGGGAGCTCCTACGAGCAGTACTTC
CASSPGGSSYEQYF
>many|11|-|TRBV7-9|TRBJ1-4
TGTGCCAGCAGTCCGGATGAAAAACTGTTTTTT
CASSPDEKLFF
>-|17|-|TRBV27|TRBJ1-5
TGTGCCAGCAGGCCACAGGGAGGGGGTATTGGCAATCAGCCCCAGCATTTT
CASRPQGGGIGNQPQHF
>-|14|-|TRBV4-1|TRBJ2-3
TGCGCCAGCAGCCAAGAGGCGGGCACAGATACGCAGTATTTT
CASSQEAGTDTQYF
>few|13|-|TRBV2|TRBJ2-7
TGTGCCAGCAGTGAACAGGGACTCTACGAGCAGTACTTC
CASSEQGLYEQYF
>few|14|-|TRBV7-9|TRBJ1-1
TGTGCCAGCAGCTTATCCTACCCGAACACTGAAGCTTTCTTT
CASSLSYPNTEAFF
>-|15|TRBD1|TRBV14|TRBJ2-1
TGTGCCAGCTCCTCCTACAGGGGTCCCTACAATGAGCAGTTCTTC
CASSSYRGPYNEQFF
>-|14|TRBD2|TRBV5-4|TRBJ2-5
TGTGCCAGCAGCCCTCCGGGGGGCCAAGAGACCCAGTACTTC
CASSPPGGQETQYF
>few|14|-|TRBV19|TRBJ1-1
TGTGCCAGTAGTCGACGATGGACGGAGGATGAAGCTTTCTTT
CASSRRWTEDEAFF
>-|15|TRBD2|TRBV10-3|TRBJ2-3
TGTGCCATCAGTGAGTCCAGCGGGGCAACGGATACGCAGTATTTT
CAISESSGATDTQYF
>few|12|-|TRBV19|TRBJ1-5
TGTGCCAGTAGTCCAACCCCGGGACTCCTGATTTTT
CASSPTPGLLIF
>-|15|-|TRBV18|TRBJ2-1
TGTGCCAGCTCACCGTCCGGGATAACCTACAATGAGCAGTTCTTC
CASSPSGITYNEQFF
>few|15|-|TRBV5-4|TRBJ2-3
TGTGCCAGCAGCTTGACGGCAGGAGAGGGTCATACGCAGTATTTT
CASSLTAGEGHTQYF
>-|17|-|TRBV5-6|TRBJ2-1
TGTGCCAGCCGTTCCCTCTTGGGCCACACCTCCTACAATGAGCAGTTCTTC
CASRSLLGHTSYNEQFF
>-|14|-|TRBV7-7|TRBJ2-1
TGTGCCAGCAGCCGTCAGGGACTCAGAGATGAGCAGTTCTTC
CASSRQGLRDEQFF
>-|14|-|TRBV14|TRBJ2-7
TGTGCCAGTCAAAAGCGGGTGGGTAACGGAGAGCAGTACTTC
CASQKRVGNGEQYF
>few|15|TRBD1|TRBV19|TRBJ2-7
TGTGCCAGTAGGCGCCACGGACAGGGGGGGAGTGAGCAGTACTTC
CASRRHGQGGSEQYF
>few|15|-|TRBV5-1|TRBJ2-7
TGCGCCAGCAGCTTGGTTCGGTCAAGCTCCTACGAGCAGTACTTC
CASSLVRSSSYEQYF
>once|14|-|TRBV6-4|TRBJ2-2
TGTGCCAGCAGTATCGCGCCCGGGATCGGGGAGCTGTTTTTT
CASSIAPGIGELFF
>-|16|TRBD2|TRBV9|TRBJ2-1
TGTGCCAGCAGCGTAGGACTAGCGGGGGGGTTCGATGAGCAGTTCTTC
CASSVGLAGGFDEQFF
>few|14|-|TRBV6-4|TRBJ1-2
TGTGCCAGCAGTGACTCTTCGGGGTTTCGTGGCTACACCTTC
CASSDSSGFRGYTF
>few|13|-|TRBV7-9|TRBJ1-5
TGTGCCAGCAGCTTAAGAGGGAGGTTGCCCCAGCATTTT
CASSLRGRLPQHF
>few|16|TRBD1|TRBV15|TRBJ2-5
TGTGCCACCAGCAGAGACAGACAGGGGATTGGGGAGACCCAGTACTTC
CATSRDRQGIGETQYF
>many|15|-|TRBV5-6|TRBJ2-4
TGTGCCAGCAGGCGGACAGCCCTAGCCAAAAACATTCAGTACTTC
CASRRTALAKNIQYF
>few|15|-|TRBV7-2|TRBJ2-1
TGTGCCAGCAGCCAGAGCGGACCCCGCAGGTGGGAGCAGTTCTTC
CASSQSGPRRWEQFF
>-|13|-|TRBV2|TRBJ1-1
TGTGCCAGCAGTGTTGAACAGAACACTGAAGCTTTCTTT
CASSVEQNTEAFF
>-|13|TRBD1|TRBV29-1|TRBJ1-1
TGCAGCGTGGACAGGGGAGGGGGCACTGAAGCTTTCTTT
CSVDRGGGTEAFF